The 23 T cell receptor beta chains given below trace back to one sample, sequenced in a study of CD8 T cells in ankylosing spondylitis. Their cognate antigens are unknown. TCRdb reprocessed the 5' RACE reads via MiXCR and lists one record per CDR3 protein. The data contain 700,000 or so distinct CDR3 sequences, over 15% of them singletons. Study outcomes and limitations: Roughly 8 highly homologous variants made up a TCR beta motif that seemed to typify ankylosing spondylitis blood.

The sample was blood, either unsorted or a sorted T cell fraction (not recorded which). All receptors derive from a male donor with ankylosing spondylitis.

The chain links TRBV28 to TRBJ2-1; tentatively, D is TRBD2 (6 bases). V was cut by 6 bases and J by 4 bases, with 19 bases left in between. From germline, CDR1 is MDHEN and CDR2 SYDVKM. This CDR3 is built from 16 residues. The CDR3 region is CASSHAGGISYNEQFF. The CDR3 DNA reads TGTGCCAGCAGCCACGCCGGCGGGATCTCGTACAATGAGCAGTTCTTC.

This clonotype has only a few counts. V and J are TRBV12-3 or TRBV12-4 and TRBJ2-5; the D is unclear. The CDR3 totals 12 residues. V shed 1 base and J shed 7 bases, with 7 bases lying between them. The CDR3 DNA is TGTGCCAGCAGTTTAGACGCATGGACCCAGTACTTC. Translating it yields CASSLDAWTQYF.

This clonotype was found a few times. The chain combines TRBV29-1 with TRBJ2-1; perhaps TRBD1 as D (5 bases). This CDR3 contains 12 residues. Germline V CDR1 and CDR2: SQVTM, ANQGSEA. V was pared by 1 base and J by 9 bases, with 10 bases between. The CDR3 bases are TGCAGCGTTGAAGGTCAGGGTGTTGAGCAGTTCTTC. This gives the protein CSVEGQGVEQFF.

The CDR3 DNA sequence: TGTGCCAGCCCGCCGAAATTGGGACAGGGGCGCCTTATGAACACTGAAGCTTTCTTT. Protein: CASPPKLGQGRLMNTEAFF. The chain links TRBV19 to TRBJ1-1; 10 bases are shared with TRBD1. Per germline, CDR1 LNHDA and CDR2 SQIVND (reference sequence). CDR3 length: 19 residues. V lost 9 bases, J lost 0 bases, and 19 bases stayed unmatched. Drawing the rest from reference TRBV19 and TRBJ1-1, the complete variable domain is DGGITQSPKYLFRKEGQNVTLSCEQNLNHDAMYWYRQDPGQGLRLIYYSQIVNDFQKGDIAEGYSVSREKKESFPLTVTSAQKNPTAFYLCASPPKLGQGRLMNTEAFFGQGTRLTVV.

This clonotype appeared a few times. The chain couples TRBV20-1 to TRBJ2-5; D may be TRBD1 (5 bases). V lost 5 bases to trimming and J lost 3 bases, with 10 bases between them. The CDR3 consists of 12 residues. Germline V gives CDR1 DFQATT, CDR2 SNEGSKA (reference sequence). The CDR3 DNA reads as TGCAGTGCTGCCGACAGAAAAGAGACCCAGTACTTC. Translating gives CSAADRKETQYF.

The chain is built from TRBV2 and TRBJ1-2; 7 positions match TRBD1. After removal of 7 bases from V and 4 bases from J, the junction contained 18 bases not matched to a gene. Germline-derived CDR1 and CDR2 are SNHLY and FYNNEI. The CDR3 length is 17 residues. DNA for the CDR3: TGTGCCAGCACCCCCCGGAGGCAGGGGGTGAGCAGCTATGGCTACACCTTC. Amino acids: CASTPRRQGVSSYGYTF.

The chain is built from TRBV7-2 and TRBJ2-1; TRBD2 matches at 10 bases. The CDR3 is 17 residues long. The J segment lost 9 bases and the V segment lost 2 bases, leaving 13 bases of the junction unmatched. Germline CDR1 SGHTA, CDR2 FQGNSA. The CDR3 spells CASSLRGLAGGEGEQFF. In nucleotides, the CDR3 is TGTGCCAGCAGCTTAAGGGGATTAGCGGGAGGAGAGGGTGAGCAGTTCTTC.

The chain recombines TRBV12-3 or TRBV12-4 with TRBJ2-1; TRBD2 matches 13 bases. This CDR3 comprises 14 residues. V dropped 6 bases and J dropped 7; count of bases not matched to a gene: 3. The CDR3, as DNA: TGTGCCAGCAGGGGGACTAGCGGGATAAATGAGCAGTTCTTC. Translating gives CASRGTSGINEQFF.

This clonotype was seen a few times. The V call is TRBV9, the J call TRBJ1-5; D is perhaps TRBD1 (5 bases). The CDR3 consists of 16 residues. The germline V gene encodes CDR1 SGDLS and CDR2 YYNGEE. The V end lost 0 bases, the J end lost 0 bases, and 10 bases lay between the germline ends. Here the CDR3 DNA reads TGTGCCAGCAGCGTAGAGGGACCCTATAGCAATCAGCCCCAGCATTTT. It yields the protein CASSVEGPYSNQPQHF.

V usage is TRBV7-2 and J usage is TRBJ1-1; tentatively, D is TRBD1 (5 bases). The V end lost 5 bases, the J end lost 6 bases, and 19 bases lay between the germline ends. The CDR3 loop spans 15 amino acids. Germline V gene sequence: CDR1 SGHTA, CDR2 FQGNSA. This CDR3 reads CASSPPGGGRAEAFF. The CDR3, as DNA: TGTGCCAGCAGCCCCCCTGGCGGGGGGAGGGCTGAAGCTTTCTTT.

The V and J genes are TRBV5-1 and TRBJ1-1, with 7 bases aligning to TRBD1. Trimming took 3 bases from V and 0 from J; bases not matched to a gene: 11. Germline lookup yields CDR1 SGHRS and CDR2 YFSETQ. The CDR3 covers 17 residues. The CDR3 loop reads CASSSPTGAEVNTEAFF. The DNA for the CDR3 is TGCGCCAGCAGCTCGCCAACAGGGGCGGAGGTGAACACTGAAGCTTTCTTT.

This clonotype was picked up many times. The chain recombines TRBV27 with TRBJ2-7, with D hard to call. V dropped 5 bases and J dropped 1 base, with 18 bases sitting between them. Germline V gives CDR1 MNHEY, CDR2 SMNVEV (reference sequence). This CDR3 spans 16 amino acids. The CDR3 region is CASSPSWGEESYEQYF. Here the CDR3 DNA reads TGTGCCAGCAGTCCCAGTTGGGGTGAGGAGTCCTACGAGCAGTACTTC.

V and J are TRBV12-3 or TRBV12-4 and TRBJ2-1, with TRBD2 matching 9 bases. The V gene end was trimmed by 6 bases and the J gene end by 9 bases; junction bases not matched to a gene: 15. The length of the CDR3 is 16 residues. The CDR3, as DNA: TGTGCCAGCAGCTCGCAAGTATCCGGGACTAGCATTGAGCAGTTCTTC. It specifies CASSSQVSGTSIEQFF.

The rearrangement uses TRBV5-5 and TRBJ2-7, with D perhaps TRBD1 (6 bases). CDR1 is SGHKS and CDR2 is YYEKEE in the germline V gene (reference sequence). There are 12 residues in the CDR3. V lost 8 bases and J 6 bases, leaving 15 bases between the germline ends. CDR3: CASWGQGSEQYF. DNA for the CDR3: TGTGCCAGTTGGGGGCAGGGAAGCGAGCAGTACTTC.

The chain carries TRBV20-1 and TRBJ1-5, with TRBD1 matching over 7 bases. V lost 0 bases to trimming and J lost 0 bases; unmatched junction nucleotides: 2. Germline-derived CDR1 and CDR2 are DFQATT and SNEGSKA (reference sequence). This CDR3 has 15 residues. The CDR3 loop is CSAREGTVSNQPQHF. Written as DNA, the CDR3 is TGCAGTGCTAGAGAGGGGACAGTTAGCAATCAGCCCCAGCATTTT.

This clonotype was picked up a small number of times. The gene calls are TRBV20-1 and TRBJ2-5, with D unresolved. V lost 6 bases, J lost 1 base, and 9 bases lay in between. From germline, CDR1 is DFQATT and CDR2 SNEGSKA (reference sequence). The CDR3 spans 12 residues. In DNA, the CDR3 is TGCAGTGCCCTAACAAGCCAAGAGACCCAGTACTTC. The encoded protein is CSALTSQETQYF.

This clonotype was seen more than once but under ten times. The V and J genes are TRBV3-1 and TRBJ1-1; D possibly corresponds to TRBD1 (6 bases). Germline V gives CDR1 LGHDT, CDR2 YNNKEL (reference sequence). This CDR3 contains 12 residues. V dropped 7 bases and J dropped 10 bases, with 16 bases sitting between them. CDR3 coding DNA: TGTGCCAGCACCTCCATAGGGGGTGTAGCTTTCTTT. Protein sequence: CASTSIGGVAFF.

This clonotype has more than one count but fewer than ten. This chain connects TRBV4-1 to TRBJ1-4; D unclear. This CDR3 has 16 residues. The ends were cut back, 4 bases at V and 10 bases at J, with 22 bases in the middle. Looked up from germline, CDR1 is MGHRA and CDR2 is YSYEKL. CDR3 in amino acids: CASSLAPGSRAGKLFF. DNA for the CDR3: TGCGCCAGCAGCCTTGCACCGGGATCCCGAGCTGGAAAACTGTTTTTT.

This chain joins TRBV12-3 or TRBV12-4 and TRBJ2-2, with 9 bases that match TRBD1. V shed 6 bases and J 3 bases; nucleotides not matched to a gene: 2. This CDR3 spans 14 amino acids. As DNA, the CDR3 is TGTGCCAGCAGGGGACAGGGCCACACCGGGGAGCTGTTTTTT. Protein product: CASRGQGHTGELFF.

This clonotype has only a few counts. The chain uses TRBV20-1 and TRBJ1-5; 12 bases agree with TRBD1. Germline CDR1 is DFQATT and CDR2 is SNEGSKA (reference sequence). V was clipped by 6 bases and J by 2 bases; unmatched bases: 5. The CDR3 loop spans 15 amino acids. CDR3 coding DNA: TGCAGTGCCGGGACAGGGGGCCGGGGCAATCAGCCCCAGCATTTT. It is translated as CSAGTGGRGNQPQHF.

V gene TRBV3-1 combines with J gene TRBJ2-7; TRBD2 agrees at 10 bases. The germline gives CDR1 LGHDT, CDR2 YNNKEL (reference sequence). Unmatched junction bases numbered 8, after V lost 4 bases and J lost 5 bases. The CDR3 sequence is 15 residues long. CDR3: CASSLQRGGVDEQYF. CDR3 coding DNA: TGTGCCAGCAGCCTCCAGCGGGGGGGCGTCGACGAGCAGTACTTC.

The sample holds a few counts of this clonotype. The gene calls are TRBV20-1 and TRBJ2-1; 10 nucleotides match TRBD2. The CDR3 runs 16 residues. Trimming took 3 bases from V and 3 from J; bases not matched to a gene: 8. Germline V CDR1 and CDR2: DFQATT, SNEGSKA (reference sequence). The CDR3 sequence: CSASEAGGLNYNEQFF. CDR3 nucleotides: TGCAGTGCTAGTGAAGCGGGAGGGTTGAACTACAATGAGCAGTTCTTC.

This rearrangement joins TRBV5-1 to TRBJ2-5; 7 bases align to TRBD2. J lost 1 base, V lost 5 bases, and 5 bases had no gene match. Germline V gives CDR1 SGHRS, CDR2 YFSETQ. CDR3 size: 14 residues. CDR3 sequence: CASSIGGGQETQYF. For the CDR3, the DNA is TGCGCCAGCAGTATCGGCGGGGGCCAAGAGACCCAGTACTTC.